This T cell receptor beta chain was obtained from a study of Graves' ophthalmopathy and Graves' hyperthyroidism. This clonotype was detected ten times or more. Its antigen is unknown. Enrolled hyperthyroidism patients had a new diagnosis, a duration under 2 months, and an age of 18 to 65. The authors used Ficoll-Paque density gradient centrifugation to separate PBMCs. The input was roughly 10 ml of fresh peripheral blood. Study-wide results and caveats: Most expanded thyroid clonotypes above 0.001 frequency also appeared in blood.

Losses at the gene ends were 7 bases for V and 6 bases for J; bases not matched to a gene: 6. Germline CDR1 MNHNS, CDR2 SASEGT. CDR3 length equals 13 residues. RNA transcripts were the template, and TCR beta CDR3 regions were amplified from them. HTBI primers served in a first-round RT-PCR, which a second-round multiplex PCR followed. TCRdb re-derived calls from the multiplex PCR reads in MiXCR, one entry per CDR3 protein. Here the sample spans about 370,000 distinct CDR3 sequences, about a sixth being singletons. The sequencing sample was made of peripheral blood. The sequence came from an adult woman with stable Graves' hyperthyroidism. The genes are TRBV6-1 and TRBJ2-7; 10 bases align to TRBD1. The CDR3 DNA follows: TGTGCCAGCATGACAGGGGGCCTGAGCGAGCAGTACTTC. This encodes CASMTGGLSEQYF.